One sample yielded the 15 T cell receptor beta chains listed below, sequenced in a study of T cells in Graves' hyperthyroidism and ophthalmopathy. Researchers took RNA transcripts and amplified the TCR beta CDR3 regions from them. The TCR CDR3 first-round RT-PCR relied on the HTBI primer set. TCRdb fed the multiplex PCR reads into MiXCR, producing one record per CDR3 protein. The sample holds roughly 500,000 distinct CDR3 sequences, less than 25% seen once. Source material: blood. These TCRs come from a woman aged 70-85 years with Graves' ophthalmopathy.

This clonotype occurred a few times. V is TRBV27 and J is TRBJ1-5; maybe TRBD1 (5 bases). This CDR3 contains 15 residues. V was clipped by 2 bases and J by 6 bases, with 14 bases between them. The germline CDR1 and CDR2 sequences are MNHEY and SMNVEV (reference sequence). CDR3 region: CASSLTGLLGQPQHF. The DNA of the CDR3 is TGTGCCAGCAGTTTAACGGGACTTTTGGGTCAGCCCCAGCATTTT.

This clonotype has only a few counts. The chain combines TRBV3-1 with TRBJ1-2; no clear D. Per germline, CDR1 LGHDT and CDR2 YNNKEL (reference sequence). With 0 bases removed from V and 4 bases from J, the gap between germline ends came to 15 bases. This CDR3 is 16 amino acids long. As DNA, the CDR3 is TGTGCCAGCAGCCAAGATCTTGGTGGGTCAGGCTATGGCTACACCTTC. This translates into CASSQDLGGSGYGYTF.

This clonotype has just a few counts. The chain uses TRBV11-2 and TRBJ1-1; tentative D call: TRBD1 (6 bases). The CDR3 runs 15 residues. Germline CDR1 reads SGHAT; CDR2 reads FQNNGV. V dropped 6 bases and J dropped 0 bases, with 14 bases sitting between them. CDR3 region: CASRNGQTLNTEAFF. The DNA of the CDR3 is TGTGCCAGCAGGAATGGACAGACTCTGAACACTGAAGCTTTCTTT.

The J gene is TRBJ1-3, the V gene TRBV30, with D tentatively TRBD1 (6 bases). The CDR3 contains 15 residues. The V end lost 3 bases, the J end lost 9 bases, and 21 bases lay between the germline ends. CDR1 is GTSNPN, CDR2 SVGIG, per germline (reference sequence). The CDR3: CAWRPPGGPGGTIYF. The CDR3 DNA sequence: TGTGCCTGGAGGCCCCCCGGGGGCCCTGGGGGCACCATATATTTT.

Notes on this clonotype: Germline and junction disagree at one end, which may indicate a read error. The chain has TRBV20-1 and TRBJ2-1; no definite D call. This CDR3 contains 13 residues. CDR1 and CDR2 from the germline V gene are DFQATT and SNEGSKA (reference sequence). CDR3 in amino acids: CNARLGNYDEQFF. The CDR3 coding sequence is TGCAATGCTAGATTAGGAAACTACGATGAGCAGTTCTTC.

Turning to this clonotype: This likely comes from a read error, as the CDR3 has no conserved phenylalanine or tryptophan at its end. The chain links TRBV12-3 or TRBV12-4 to TRBJ2-1; no clear D. The V end was cut by 6 bases, the J end by 2 bases, with 8 bases between. There are 13 residues in the CDR3. The CDR3 reads CASSWTPYNEQFL. DNA for the CDR3: TGTGCCAGCAGCTGGACCCCCTACAATGAGCAGTTCCTC.

This clonotype was counted ten times or more. The V and J genes are TRBV2 and TRBJ1-2; TRBD1 is a possible D gene (6 bases). Germline V lookup: CDR1 SNHLY, CDR2 FYNNEI. V lost 2 bases to trimming and J lost 4 bases, with 14 bases between them. This CDR3 is built from 15 residues. The CDR3 loop is CASSENRGLGYGYTF. CDR3 bases: TGTGCCAGCAGTGAAAACCGGGGGCTGGGCTATGGCTACACCTTC.

The table lists this clonotype with many counts. The chain combines TRBV12-3 or TRBV12-4 with TRBJ2-5, with a weak D call TRBD2 (5 bases). Trimming shortened V by 3 bases and J by 3 bases, and 5 bases separated the two germline ends. The CDR3 consists of 12 residues. CDR3 residues: CASSFGEETQYF. DNA of the CDR3: TGTGCCAGCAGTTTCGGGGAAGAGACCCAGTACTTC.

The chain has TRBV3-1 and TRBJ2-5, with 11 bases that match TRBD1. The V segment lost 3 bases and the J segment 5 bases; nucleotides outside the gene matches: 5. The CDR3 extends over 15 amino acids. Looked up from germline, CDR1 is LGHDT and CDR2 is YNNKEL (reference sequence). The CDR3 loop reads CASSQGTGGHETQYF. The CDR3 DNA follows: TGTGCCAGCAGCCAGGGGACAGGGGGTCATGAGACCCAGTACTTC.

A word on this clonotype: The junction departs from germline at one end; a sequencing error may be responsible. The rearrangement links TRBV20-1 to TRBJ1-2; weak D call: TRBD1 (5 bases). Per the germline V gene, CDR1 is DFQATT and CDR2 is SNEGSKA (reference sequence). The length of the CDR3 is 14 residues. The CDR3, as DNA: TGCAGTGCTAGAGGGCAGGGAGAGAACTATAGCTACACCTTC. It translates to CSARGQGENYSYTF.

The J gene is TRBJ2-5, the V gene TRBV25-1, with D unclear. Germline V gene lookup returns CDR1 MGHDK and CDR2 SYGVNS. The CDR3 runs 14 residues. Deletions cut 3 bases from V and 5 bases from J, with 13 bases between. CDR3 sequence reads: CASSDQGWMETQYF. The DNA for the CDR3 is TGTGCCAGCAGTGATCAAGGGTGGATGGAGACCCAGTACTTC.

This clonotype showed up just a few times. This sequence joins TRBV12-3 or TRBV12-4 and TRBJ2-1; 7 bases align to TRBD2. The CDR3 covers 16 residues. Trimming removed 2 bases from V and 2 bases from J; junction bases left unmatched: 6. The CDR3 region is CASSLYRGLPYNEQFF. The DNA of the CDR3 is TGTGCCAGCAGTTTATATCGGGGACTACCCTACAATGAGCAGTTCTTC.

This clonotype was picked up a small number of times. J is TRBJ2-5 and V is TRBV28; 10 positions match TRBD1. J lost 5 bases, V lost 2 bases, and 5 bases had no gene match. This CDR3 spans 15 amino acids. CDR1 is MDHEN and CDR2 is SYDVKM in the germline V gene. CDR3 in amino acids: CASSLGTGDHETQYF. Here the CDR3 DNA reads TGTGCCAGCAGTTTAGGGACAGGGGATCATGAGACCCAGTACTTC.

This clonotype was seen at least ten times. The V and J genes are TRBV3-1 and TRBJ1-2, with TRBD1 as a possible D gene (6 bases). The V and J ends lost 2 bases and 7 bases respectively, with 11 bases between them. Germline V gene lookup returns CDR1 LGHDT and CDR2 YNNKEL (reference sequence). The CDR3 runs 13 residues. CDR3 in DNA: TGTGCCAGCAGCCAACCACAGGGTGGTGGCTACACCTTC. This sequence encodes CASSQPQGGGYTF. The variable domain in full, with the rest retrieved from reference TRBV3-1 and TRBJ1-2, is DTAVSQTPKYLVTQMGNDKSIKCEQNLGHDTMYWYKQDSKKFLKIMFSYNNKELIINETVPNRFSPKSPDKAHLNLHINSLELGDSAVYFCASSQPQGGGYTFGSGTRLTVV.

This clonotype was counted only a few times. The chain is built from TRBV2 and TRBJ1-6; 9 bases align to TRBD1. The V gene's germline CDR1 is SNHLY and CDR2 FYNNEI. This CDR3 has 12 residues. V trimming: 8 bases; J trimming: 10 bases; junction bases outside the gene matches: 3. This chain's CDR3 is CASRTGVSPLHF. In DNA form, the CDR3 reads TGTGCCAGCCGGACAGGGGTATCACCCCTCCACTTT.